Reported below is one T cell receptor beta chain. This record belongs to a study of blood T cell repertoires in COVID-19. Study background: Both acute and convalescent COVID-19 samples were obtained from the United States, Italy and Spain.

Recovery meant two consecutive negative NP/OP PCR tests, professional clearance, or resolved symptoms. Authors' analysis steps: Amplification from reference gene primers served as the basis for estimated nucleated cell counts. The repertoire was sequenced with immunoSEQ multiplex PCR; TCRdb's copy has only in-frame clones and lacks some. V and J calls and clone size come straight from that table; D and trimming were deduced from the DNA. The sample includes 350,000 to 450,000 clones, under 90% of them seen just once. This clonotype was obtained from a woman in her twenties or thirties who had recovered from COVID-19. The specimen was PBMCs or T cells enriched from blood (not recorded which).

The CDR3 protein is CASSESDGSGDTQYF. In DNA form, the CDR3 reads TGCGCCAGCAGTGAGTCTGACGGGTCCGGAGATACGCAGTATTTT. V is TRBV10-1 and J is TRBJ2-3; D remains ambiguous. The CDR3 consists of 15 residues. Germline V gene data show CDR1 as WNHNN and CDR2 as SYGVQD (reference sequence). V was shortened by 0 bases and J by 5 bases, with 12 bases between the two germline ends.